The 14 T cell receptor beta chains in this list originate from one sample, sequenced in a study of T-cell reconstitution after alpha-beta-depleted transplantation in children. Unique molecular identifiers were incorporated into the prepared TCRbeta library. TCRdb analysed the PCR reads with MiXCR anew, one entry per CDR3 protein. This sample yields around 440,000 distinct CDR3 sequences, of which roughly 10% are seen a single time; approximately 2% belongs to the top ten. Sequences were derived from PBMCs, sampled before TCRalphabeta/CD19-depleted stem cell transplant. All receptors derive from a child aged 2-9 years with inherited bone marrow failure, due to receive a stem cell transplant.

The V and J genes are TRBV28 and TRBJ2-5; D possibly corresponds to TRBD2 (5 bases). CDR1 and CDR2 (germline): MDHEN, SYDVKM. V was trimmed by 3 bases and J by 4 bases, leaving 18 bases between them. This CDR3 is 16 amino acids long. The CDR3 bases are TGTGCCAGCAGTTTTGGGCTAGCCGAGGTTGTAGAGACCCAGTACTTC. Translated, it gives CASSFGLAEVVETQYF.

The chain joins TRBV5-6 to TRBJ2-1, with a possible D match to TRBD2 (6 bases). CDR1 is SGHDT, CDR2 YYEEEE, per germline. The V end was cut by 1 base, the J end by 0 bases, with 14 bases between. CDR3 length: 17 residues. The CDR3 reads CASSLNAGPSSYNEQFF. In nucleotides, the CDR3 is TGTGCCAGCAGCTTGAACGCGGGGCCTAGCTCCTACAATGAGCAGTTCTTC.

The chain uses TRBV2 and TRBJ2-7; no definite D call. Germline V CDR1 and CDR2: SNHLY, FYNNEI. The V end was cut by 6 bases, the J end by 3 bases, with 12 bases between. The CDR3 runs 13 residues. The CDR3 reads CASRLESRYEQYF. DNA of the CDR3: TGTGCCAGCAGGTTAGAGTCGCGCTACGAGCAGTACTTC.

The CDR3 DNA sequence: TGTGCCAGCAGCCTCAACGCCCTAGCGGGGGGGGCCGGGGAGCTGTTTTTT. Protein product: CASSLNALAGGAGELFF. The V and J genes are TRBV11-2 and TRBJ2-2, with TRBD2 matching 12 bases. V lost 5 bases to trimming and J lost 6 bases; unmatched junction nucleotides: 10. CDR3 length equals 17 residues. The V gene's germline CDR1 is SGHAT and CDR2 FQNNGV. The full variable domain, in which reference TRBV11-2 and TRBJ2-2 provide the parts outside the CDR3, is EAGVAQSPRYKIIEKRQSVAFWCNPISGHATLYWYQQILGQGPKLLIQFQNNGVVDDSQLPKDRFSAERLKGVDSTLKIQPAKLEDSAVYLCASSLNALAGGAGELFFGEGSRLTVL.

This chain links TRBV29-1 with TRBJ2-1; 9 positions match TRBD1. In germline, CDR1 is SQVTM, CDR2 ANQGSEA. The CDR3 runs 13 residues. Germline trimming cut 7 bases from V and 4 bases from J; bases unmatched to any gene: 5. CDR3 loop: CSAGDRVYNEQFF. The DNA for the CDR3 is TGCAGCGCCGGGGACAGGGTATACAATGAGCAGTTCTTC.

This clonotype was recorded many times. The rearrangement joins TRBV5-5 to TRBJ1-1, with D possibly TRBD1 on 5 matching bases. The CDR3 has 17 amino acids. CDR1 is SGHKS and CDR2 is YYEKEE in the germline V gene (reference sequence). With 0 bases removed from V and 6 bases from J, the gap between germline ends came to 21 bases. CDR3 nucleotide sequence: TGTGCCAGCAGCTTGGGCAGGGTAAGATTGCTTAGCGCTGAAGCTTTCTTT. This translates into CASSLGRVRLLSAEAFF.

This clonotype was seen repeatedly, ten times or more. This sequence joins TRBV7-2 and TRBJ2-3, with TRBD2 identical over 9 bases. This CDR3 has 15 residues. Germline V gene lookup returns CDR1 SGHTA and CDR2 FQGNSA. With V trimmed by 6 bases and J by 2 bases, 6 bases remained unmatched. DNA of the CDR3: TGTGCCAGCAGGCCGACTAGCGGACACACAGATACGCAGTATTTT. It translates to CASRPTSGHTDTQYF.

The chain carries TRBV20-1 and TRBJ1-1, with D unclear. Germline loops: CDR1 DFQATT, CDR2 SNEGSKA (reference sequence). The CDR3 is 14 residues long. The ends were cut back, 5 bases at V and 1 base at J, with 14 bases in the middle. The CDR3 sequence: CSASFGWRNTEAFF. DNA for the CDR3: TGCAGTGCTTCCTTCGGGTGGAGGAACACTGAAGCTTTCTTT.

Ten or more counts support this clonotype. The V gene is TRBV5-1, the J gene TRBJ2-5; maybe TRBD1 (6 bases). The CDR3 has 17 residues. V was clipped by 4 bases and J by 5 bases, with 24 bases between them. Germline V lookup: CDR1 SGHRS, CDR2 YFSETQ. CDR3: CASSRLAGQSAGETQYF. CDR3 sequence (DNA): TGCGCCAGCAGCCGTCTGGCTGGACAGTCGGCTGGGGAGACCCAGTACTTC.

In this sample, this clonotype turned up many times. The V call is TRBV29-1, the J call TRBJ2-3, with 11 bases matching TRBD2. Germline lookup yields CDR1 SQVTM and CDR2 ANQGSEA. Unmatched junction bases numbered 5, after V lost 6 bases and J lost 6 bases. This CDR3 has 13 amino acids. The CDR3 sequence: CSVELAGVDTQYF. The CDR3 DNA reads as TGCAGCGTGGAACTAGCGGGAGTGGATACGCAGTATTTT.

This clonotype was counted many times. The chain's CDR3 is CASRMLETQYF. CDR3 in DNA: TGTGCCAGCAGAATGTTGGAGACCCAGTACTTC. The gene calls are TRBV7-2 and TRBJ2-5; D call uncertain. Germline CDR1 and CDR2: SGHTA and FQGNSA. CDR3 length: 11 residues. V shed 6 bases and J shed 5 bases, with 7 bases lying between them. The whole variable domain, filled in from reference TRBV7-2 and TRBJ2-5, reads GAGVSQSPSNKVTEKGKDVELRCDPISGHTALYWYRQSLGQGLEFLIYFQGNSAPDKSGLPSDRFSAERTGGSVSTLTIQRTQQEDSAVYLCASRMLETQYFGPGTRLLVL.

This clonotype has ten or more counts. The rearrangement uses TRBV12-3 or TRBV12-4 and TRBJ1-2, with D possibly being TRBD1 (5 bases). The V end lost 2 bases, the J end lost 8 bases, and 15 bases lay between the germline ends. This CDR3 has 14 amino acids. The CDR3 DNA reads TGTGCCAGCAGTTTAATGGGGGTAGGGTCGGGCTACACCTTC. Amino acid sequence: CASSLMGVGSGYTF.

This sequence joins TRBV6-5 and TRBJ2-7, with TRBD1 matching 10 bases. Trimming took 5 bases from V and 3 from J; bases not matched to a gene: 7. The germline V gene encodes CDR1 MNHEY and CDR2 SVGAGI. This CDR3 contains 15 residues. CDR3 region: CASSPSGQGIYEQYF. DNA for the CDR3: TGTGCCAGCAGTCCCTCGGGACAGGGGATCTACGAGCAGTACTTC.

This clonotype was seen many times. This chain joins TRBV20-1 and TRBJ2-7; the D gene is possibly TRBD1 (6 bases). The V and J ends lost 3 bases and 6 bases respectively, with 18 bases between them. Per the germline V gene, CDR1 is DFQATT and CDR2 is SNEGSKA (reference sequence). The CDR3 extends over 14 amino acids. In nucleotides, the CDR3 is TGCAGTGCTAGCCTAACTGGACAGTTCCCCGAGCAGTACTTC. Translation: CSASLTGQFPEQYF.